These T cell receptor beta chains were read from a single sample in a study of blood T cells in healthy people across ages. TCRdb reprocessed the 5' RACE reads with MiXCR, giving one entry per CDR3 protein. The table lists 1.5 million to 2 million distinct CDR3 sequences, approximately 32% of them singletons. Sequencing input: blood. Receptor source: a woman aged 25-40 years in good health. Both conserved end residues are part of each CDR3. Fields, in order: CDR3 protein, CDR3 DNA, J gene, D gene, V gene, clone size. D genes are given only for firm matches. Size is omitted from some rows. Given values are once, few, many or a class for expanded clones.

CDR3: CASTLDSGRSDEQFF
DNA: TGCGCCAGCACCCTGGATAGCGGGAGGTCCGATGAGCAGTTCTTC
J: TRBJ2-1
D: TRBD2
V: TRBV10-2
size: -

CDR3: CATSELGSGGPRAEQFF
DNA: TGTGCCACCAGTGAATTGGGGTCGGGAGGGCCTAGAGCTGAGCAGTTCTTC
J: TRBJ2-1
D: TRBD2
V: TRBV24-1
size: many

CDR3: CSAHSGTKKAYTF
DNA: TGCAGTGCCCATTCCGGGACGAAGAAAGCCTACACCTTC
J: TRBJ1-2
D: -
V: TRBV20-1
size: -

CDR3: CASSLDGDRAHEQYF
DNA: TGCGCCAGCAGCCTGGATGGGGACAGGGCTCACGAGCAGTACTTC
J: TRBJ2-7
D: TRBD1
V: TRBV5-1
size: -

CDR3: CASSLRTELNTEAFF
DNA: TGTGCCAGCAGCTTAAGGACAGAATTGAACACTGAAGCTTTCTTT
J: TRBJ1-1
D: -
V: TRBV7-6
size: few

CDR3: CASSPSLGPNEQFF
DNA: TGTGCCAGCAGCCCCTCGCTGGGTCCTAATGAGCAGTTCTTC
J: TRBJ2-1
D: -
V: TRBV7-9
size: -

CDR3: CASSLRSTGAGETQYF
DNA: TGTGCCAGCAGCCTACGCTCGACAGGGGCTGGAGAGACCCAGTACTTC
J: TRBJ2-5
D: TRBD1
V: TRBV3-1
size: few

CDR3: CASRPQGAGEQFF
DNA: TGCGCCAGCAGACCTCAGGGGGCCGGTGAGCAGTTCTTC
J: TRBJ2-1
D: TRBD1
V: TRBV4-1
size: -

CDR3: CATSDRLAGATSYEQYF
DNA: TGTGCCACCAGTGATCGTCTAGCGGGCGCCACATCCTACGAGCAGTACTTC
J: TRBJ2-7
D: TRBD2
V: TRBV24-1
size: few

CDR3: CASSSGEGQETQYF
DNA: TGTGCCAGCAGCTCGGGGGAAGGGCAAGAGACCCAGTACTTC
J: TRBJ2-5
D: -
V: TRBV3-1
size: many

CDR3: CASSSLANYGYTF
DNA: TGTGCCAGCAGTTCCTTGGCTAACTATGGCTACACCTTC
J: TRBJ1-2
D: -
V: TRBV6-2/TRBV6-3
size: -

CDR3: CASSPHQGAYEQYF
DNA: TGTGCCAGCTCACCACATCAGGGGGCGTACGAGCAGTACTTC
J: TRBJ2-7
D: TRBD1
V: TRBV18
size: -

CDR3: CACAGTGAAGYTF
DNA: TGTGCCTGCGCCGGGACAGGGGCCGCTGGCTACACCTTC
J: TRBJ1-2
D: TRBD1
V: TRBV30
size: -

CDR3: CASSLALAGLDYEQYF
DNA: TGTGCCAGCAGCTTAGCCCTAGCGGGACTTGATTACGAGCAGTACTTC
J: TRBJ2-7
D: TRBD2
V: TRBV7-2
size: -

CDR3: CASSLNPEGKLFF
DNA: TGTGCCAGCAGCTTGAACCCTGAGGGAAAACTGTTTTTT
J: TRBJ1-4
D: -
V: TRBV7-2
size: -

CDR3: CASSLQGGGRTQYF
DNA: TGTGCCAGCAGTTTACAAGGGGGCGGCAGGACCCAGTACTTC
J: TRBJ2-5
D: TRBD1
V: TRBV27
size: many

CDR3: CAWNLAGGGNEQFF
DNA: TGTGCCTGGAATCTAGCGGGAGGCGGCAATGAGCAGTTCTTC
J: TRBJ2-1
D: TRBD2
V: TRBV30
size: -

CDR3: CAGSDGQGALSSYNEQFF
DNA: TGCGCCGGCAGCGACGGACAGGGGGCCCTGAGCTCCTACAATGAGCAGTTCTTC
J: TRBJ2-1
D: TRBD1
V: TRBV5-1
size: -

CDR3: CSARDRVSSPLHF
DNA: TGCAGTGCTCGGGACAGGGTTAGTTCACCCCTCCACTTT
J: TRBJ1-6
D: TRBD1
V: TRBV20-1
size: -

CDR3: CASRRPGQRGEQYF
DNA: TGCGCCAGCAGACGTCCGGGACAGAGGGGTGAGCAGTACTTC
J: TRBJ2-7
D: TRBD1
V: TRBV4-1
size: -

CDR3: CASSYGHGEYEQYF
DNA: TGTGCCAGCAGTTACGGACACGGGGAGTACGAGCAGTACTTC
J: TRBJ2-7
D: -
V: TRBV6-6
size: -

CDR3: CASSPGTEVYNEQFF
DNA: TGCGCCAGCAGCCCCGGGACTGAAGTCTACAATGAGCAGTTCTTC
J: TRBJ2-1
D: -
V: TRBV5-1
size: few

CDR3: CSVTITSGALEQYF
DNA: TGCAGCGTTACTATCACCAGCGGGGCCCTGGAGCAGTACTTC
J: TRBJ2-7
D: TRBD2
V: TRBV29-1
size: few

CDR3: CSARLAGVRSYEQYF
DNA: TGCAGCGCACGACTAGCGGGAGTAAGGTCCTACGAGCAGTACTTC
J: TRBJ2-7
D: TRBD2
V: TRBV29-1
size: many

CDR3: CASSLRRTGANVLTF
DNA: TGTGCCAGCAGCTTGCGGCGGACTGGGGCCAACGTCCTGACTTTC
J: TRBJ2-6
D: -
V: TRBV5-6
size: -

CDR3: CSAPNGYTF
DNA: TGCAGTGCTCCGAATGGCTACACCTTC
J: TRBJ1-2
D: -
V: TRBV20-1
size: -

CDR3: CASWGRDPPSYEQYF
DNA: TGTGCCAGCTGGGGACGGGACCCCCCCTCCTACGAGCAGTACTTC
J: TRBJ2-7
D: -
V: TRBV2
size: once

CDR3: CASSQGQGIGYEQYF
DNA: TGTGCCAGCAGCCAAGGACAGGGGATCGGCTACGAGCAGTACTTC
J: TRBJ2-7
D: TRBD1
V: TRBV3-1
size: few

CDR3: CSARGFVYEQYF
DNA: TGCAGTGCTAGAGGGTTCGTATACGAGCAGTACTTC
J: TRBJ2-7
D: -
V: TRBV20-1
size: few

CDR3: CSAPYSGSGSYNEQFF
DNA: TGCAGTGCACCCTATAGCGGGAGCGGATCCTACAATGAGCAGTTCTTC
J: TRBJ2-1
D: TRBD2
V: TRBV20-1
size: -

CDR3: CASSSRTSGLSYNEQFF
DNA: TGCGCCAGCAGCTCCAGGACTAGCGGACTCTCCTACAATGAGCAGTTCTTC
J: TRBJ2-1
D: TRBD2
V: TRBV5-1
size: -

CDR3: CASSTRQSEAFF
DNA: TGCGCCAGCAGCACCAGACAGTCTGAAGCTTTCTTT
J: TRBJ1-1
D: -
V: TRBV5-1
size: few

CDR3: CASTDSLSYNEQYF
DNA: TGTGCCAGCACCGACTCGCTATCCTACAATGAGCAGTACTTC
J: TRBJ2-7
D: -
V: TRBV12-3/TRBV12-4
size: -

CDR3: CSVEEVEVTYNEQFF
DNA: TGCAGCGTTGAAGAGGTAGAGGTTACCTACAATGAGCAGTTCTTC
J: TRBJ2-1
D: -
V: TRBV29-1
size: -

CDR3: CASSFLSQETQYF
DNA: TGCGCCAGCAGCTTTCTCAGCCAAGAGACCCAGTACTTC
J: TRBJ2-5
D: -
V: TRBV5-1
size: -

CDR3: CASSLLGGGRYEQYF
DNA: TGCGCCAGCAGCCTATTAGGTGGGGGTAGGTACGAGCAGTACTTC
J: TRBJ2-7
D: -
V: TRBV4-1
size: -